The 21 T cell receptor beta chains below all came from one sample that was sequenced in a study of T cell responses to AZD1222 COVID-19 vaccine. Repertoires were generated with immunoSEQ multiplex PCR, while TCRdb's copy carries only in-frame clones and drops some. Of roughly 150,000 clones listed, 85% to 95% are singletons. The sequencing here drew on peripheral blood, taken on day 0 of AZD1222 vaccination. These receptors were obtained from an adult in good health.

CDR3: CAWSVMEQPQHF. CDR3 DNA: TGTGCCTGGAGTGTGATGGAACAGCCCCAGCATTTT. J is TRBJ1-5 and V is TRBV30; D not resolved. Germline V gives CDR1 GTSNPN, CDR2 SVGIG (reference sequence). V lost 0 bases and J lost 7, with 7 bases in between. The CDR3 covers 12 residues.

This chain connects TRBV13 to TRBJ1-2, with a tentative D call TRBD1 (6 bases). Germline CDR1 is PRHDT and CDR2 is FYEKMQ (reference sequence). The CDR3 runs 15 residues. V gave up 5 bases and J gave up 5 bases, with 18 bases separating them. The DNA for the CDR3 is TGTGCCAGCAGCGCCGTCGGGGGGGCAAATTATGGCTACACCTTC. Its translation is CASSAVGGANYGYTF. Complete variable domain (other parts from reference TRBV13 and TRBJ1-2): AAGVIQSPRHLIKEKRETATLKCYPIPRHDTVYWYQQGPGQDPQFLISFYEKMQSDKGSIPDRFSAQQFSDYHSELNMSSLELGDSALYFCASSAVGGANYGYTFGSGTRLTVV.

The chain joins TRBV5-1 to TRBJ1-1; maybe TRBD1 (5 bases). The CDR3 loop spans 14 amino acids. CDR1 is SGHRS and CDR2 is YFSETQ in the germline V gene. Trimming shortened V by 5 bases and J by 0 bases, and 11 bases separated the two germline ends. The CDR3 sequence is CASRRDPLNTEAFF. CDR3 nucleotides: TGCGCCAGCAGGAGGGACCCATTGAACACTGAAGCTTTCTTT.

The V call is TRBV30, the J call TRBJ2-3; D is uncertain. CDR3 length: 14 residues. Germline CDR1 reads GTSNPN; CDR2 reads SVGIG (reference sequence). The V end lost 5 bases, the J end lost 4 bases, and 16 bases lay between the germline ends. CDR3 sequence reads: CAWANVGSADTQYF. The CDR3, as DNA: TGTGCCTGGGCGAACGTGGGGTCAGCAGATACGCAGTATTTT.

Written as DNA, the CDR3 is TGTGCCGAAGCCCCTGCTGGGGCGGCCGGGGAGCTGTTTTTT. It specifies CAEAPAGAAGELFF. The rearrangement links TRBV30 to TRBJ2-2; D perhaps matches TRBD1 (5 bases). V was shortened by 8 bases and J by 6 bases, with 19 bases between the two germline ends. Germline V gene lookup returns CDR1 GTSNPN and CDR2 SVGIG (reference sequence). The CDR3 extends over 14 amino acids.

The chain carries TRBV18 and TRBJ2-3; 11 bases line up with TRBD2. The CDR3 has 19 amino acids. V lost 8 bases and J lost 1; bases outside the gene matches: 17. The germline CDR1 and CDR2 sequences are KGHSH and LQKENI. CDR3 sequence reads: CASTPGLAGTPSGTDTQYF. CDR3 in DNA: TGTGCCAGCACCCCCGGACTAGCGGGTACCCCCTCTGGCACAGATACGCAGTATTTT.

The chain uses TRBV24-1 and TRBJ1-6; no reliable D call. The CDR3 has 22 residues. Germline V gene data show CDR1 as KGHDR and CDR2 as SFDVKD. V was trimmed by 0 bases and J by 5 bases, leaving 28 bases between them. CDR3 DNA: TGTGCCACCAGTGATTTGGTCCCAGACTATTGGGATAATTGCGGGAATAATTCACCCCTCCACTTT. The encoded protein is CATSDLVPDYWDNCGNNSPLHF.

CDR3 sequence: CASSQREGANYGYTF. Here the CDR3 DNA reads TGCGCCAGCAGCCAGAGGGAAGGGGCTAACTATGGCTACACCTTC. The chain recombines TRBV4-3 with TRBJ1-2, with D perhaps TRBD1 (5 bases). The length of the CDR3 is 15 residues. V was pared by 3 bases and J by 0 bases, with 11 bases between. CDR1 is LGHNA, CDR2 YSLEER, per germline.

The chain links TRBV30 to TRBJ1-3, with 7 bases matching TRBD1. The CDR3 contains 12 residues. V shed 5 bases and J 2 bases; nucleotides not matched to a gene: 0. CDR1 is GTSNPN and CDR2 is SVGIG in the germline V gene (reference sequence). DNA for the CDR3: TGTGCCTGGGGGACAGCTGGAAACACCATATATTTT. Its protein product is CAWGTAGNTIYF.

The rearrangement links TRBV9 to TRBJ2-2, with TRBD2 identical over 7 bases. CDR1 and CDR2 (germline): SGDLS, YYNGEE. The trim removed 4 bases at V and 0 bases at J, leaving 6 bases unmatched. This CDR3 spans 16 amino acids. The CDR3 reads CASSPRDYTNTGELFF. The CDR3 DNA reads as TGTGCCAGCAGCCCCCGGGACTATACGAACACCGGGGAGCTGTTTTTT.

The chain carries TRBV24-1 and TRBJ2-2; D may correspond to TRBD1 or TRBD2 (5 bases each). Germline V gene sequence: CDR1 KGHDR, CDR2 SFDVKD. V dropped 2 bases and J dropped 7 bases, with 13 bases sitting between them. The length of the CDR3 is 15 residues. CDR3 sequence (DNA): TGTGCCACCAGTGATTCTTTTTCTGGGGGCGGGGAGCTGTTTTTT. Its protein is CATSDSFSGGGELFF.

The chain couples TRBV6-5 to TRBJ2-4; D unresolved. V dropped 11 bases and J dropped 0 bases, with 17 bases sitting between them. There are 15 residues in the CDR3. Looked up from germline, CDR1 is MNHEY and CDR2 is SVGAGI. The CDR3 DNA reads TGTGCCGTCAGGACGACGATAGGAGCCAAAAACATTCAGTACTTC. Its protein is CAVRTTIGAKNIQYF.

V and J are TRBV28 and TRBJ1-2, with D perhaps matching TRBD1 (5 bases). The CDR3 covers 12 residues. With 2 bases removed from V and 6 bases from J, the gap between germline ends came to 7 bases. Looked up from germline, CDR1 is MDHEN and CDR2 is SYDVKM. The CDR3 loop reads CASSLEGNGYTF. CDR3 nucleotide sequence: TGTGCCAGCAGTTTAGAGGGGAATGGCTACACCTTC.

The chain is built from TRBV7-8 and TRBJ1-5; 11 bases fit TRBD1. CDR1 is SGHVS, CDR2 FQNEAQ, per germline. The CDR3 is 16 residues long. The V segment lost 1 base and the J segment 4 bases; nucleotides outside the gene matches: 3. The CDR3 is CASSLGTGGWNQPQHF. In nucleotides, the CDR3 is TGTGCCAGCAGCTTAGGGACAGGGGGCTGGAATCAGCCCCAGCATTTT. The variable domain in full, with the rest retrieved from reference TRBV7-8 and TRBJ1-5, is GAGVSQSPRYKVAKRGQDVALRCDPISGHVSLFWYQQALGQGPEFLTYFQNEAQLDKSGLPSDRFFAERPEGSVSTLKIQRTQQEDSAVYLCASSLGTGGWNQPQHFGDGTRLSIL.

The CDR3 protein is CASRTGGRGTFSYNEQFF. CDR3 bases: TGTGCCAGCAGAACGGGGGGACGGGGGACCTTTTCCTACAATGAGCAGTTCTTC. This chain connects TRBV2 to TRBJ2-1, with TRBD2 identical over 7 bases. The length of the CDR3 is 18 residues. Germline CDR1 is SNHLY and CDR2 is FYNNEI. Losses at the gene ends were 6 bases for V and 1 base for J; bases not matched to a gene: 15.

V gene TRBV19 combines with J gene TRBJ2-1, with D perhaps matching TRBD2 (5 bases). CDR1 and CDR2 from the germline V gene are LNHDA and SQIVND (reference sequence). Trimming removed 7 bases at V and 5 bases at J, with 12 bases between. This CDR3 spans 13 amino acids. In DNA form, the CDR3 reads TGTGCCAGTAACGACCCCGGGGACAATGAGCAGTTCTTC. Protein sequence: CASNDPGDNEQFF.

The V and J genes are TRBV9 and TRBJ2-7, with D possibly being TRBD1 (5 bases). V lost 2 bases and J 3 bases, leaving 15 bases between the germline ends. The CDR3 loop spans 15 amino acids. The germline CDR1 and CDR2 sequences are SGDLS and YYNGEE. CDR3 sequence reads: CASSVGIGADYEQYF. The CDR3, as DNA: TGTGCCAGCAGCGTGGGTATAGGGGCTGACTACGAGCAGTACTTC.

V and J are TRBV27 and TRBJ2-5; tentatively, D is TRBD1 or TRBD2 (6 bases each). Germline assignment: CDR1 MNHEY and CDR2 SMNVEV (reference sequence). V lost 11 bases to trimming and J lost 1 base, with 14 bases between them. The CDR3 sequence is 13 residues long. CDR3 amino acids: CASGGDTQETQYF. In DNA form, the CDR3 reads TGTGCCTCAGGAGGGGACACCCAAGAGACCCAGTACTTC.

The V gene is TRBV18, the J gene TRBJ2-3, with D uncertain. V was cut by 3 bases and J by 7 bases, with 8 bases left in between. CDR3 length: 12 residues. Germline assignment: CDR1 KGHSH and CDR2 LQKENI. This CDR3 reads CASSPARYTQYF. In nucleotides, the CDR3 is TGTGCCAGCTCACCGGCCAGGTATACGCAGTATTTT.

The chain carries TRBV18 and TRBJ2-7, with D possibly matching TRBD2 (6 bases). There are 16 residues in the CDR3. Per the germline V gene, CDR1 is KGHSH and CDR2 is LQKENI. V lost 3 bases to trimming and J lost 1 base, with 16 bases between them. The DNA of the CDR3 is TGTGCCAGCTCACCCTCCGGCGGGACTGGTTCCTACGAGCAGTACTTC. Its protein is CASSPSGGTGSYEQYF.

The chain couples TRBV5-3 to TRBJ1-5; possibly TRBD1 for D (6 bases). Being an ORF, TRBV5-3 has a function that is uncertain. The CDR3 loop spans 15 amino acids. V gave up 3 bases and J gave up 4 bases, with 14 bases separating them. The CDR3 loop is CARSYTTGANQPQHF. CDR3 sequence (DNA): TGTGCCAGAAGCTATACGACAGGTGCTAATCAGCCCCAGCATTTT.